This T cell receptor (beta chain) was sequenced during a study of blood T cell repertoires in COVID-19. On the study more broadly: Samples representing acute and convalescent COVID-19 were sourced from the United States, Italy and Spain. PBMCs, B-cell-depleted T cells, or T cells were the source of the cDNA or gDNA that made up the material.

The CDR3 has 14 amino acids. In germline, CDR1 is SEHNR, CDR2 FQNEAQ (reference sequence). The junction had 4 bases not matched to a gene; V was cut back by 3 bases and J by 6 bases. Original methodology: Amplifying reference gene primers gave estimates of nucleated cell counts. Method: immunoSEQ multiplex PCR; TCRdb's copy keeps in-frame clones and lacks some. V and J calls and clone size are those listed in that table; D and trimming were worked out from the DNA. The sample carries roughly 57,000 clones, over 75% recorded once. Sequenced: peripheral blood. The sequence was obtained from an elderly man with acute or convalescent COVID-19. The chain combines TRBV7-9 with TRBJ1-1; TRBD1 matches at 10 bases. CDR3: CASSLGQGLPEAFF. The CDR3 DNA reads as TGTGCCAGCAGCTTGGGACAGGGGTTACCTGAAGCTTTCTTT. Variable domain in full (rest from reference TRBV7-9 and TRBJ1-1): DTGVSQNPRHKITKRGQNVTFRCDPISEHNRLYWYRQTLGQGPEFLTYFQNEAQLEKSRLLSDRFSAERPKGSFSTLEIQRTEQGDSAMYLCASSLGQGLPEAFFGQGTRLTVV.